This T cell receptor beta chain derives from a study of cytomegalovirus exposure and HLA in healthy donors. The study's findings and limits: Earlier analysis yielded a pattern in which most TCR beta V segments were productive about 90% or about 30% of the time. Several V segments, TRBV6-2 and TRBV6-3 among them, could not be told apart and were dropped. The authors enumerated roughly 180 TCR beta chains as linked to cytomegalovirus. More clonal expansion characterized HLA-associated TCR beta chains than equally common others in a later analysis.

Comments on this clone: Its cognate antigen is unknown.

PCR was performed using 60 Vbeta and 13 Jbeta primers. Profiled with immunoSEQ multiplex PCR; TCRdb holds only in-frame clones, not every one. The sample contains fewer than 250,000 clones, about 80% of which appear only once. Trimming left V 5 bases short and J 0 bases short, with 15 bases between. This CDR3 is built from 16 residues. In germline, CDR1 is KGHSH, CDR2 LQKENI. This sequence was found in a girl aged 5 to 17 in good health and CMV-seronegative. This rearrangement joins TRBV18 to TRBJ2-3; TRBD2 might be the D (5 bases). The source material was PBMCs. The CDR3 loop is CASSTRSGPSTDTQYF. CDR3 nucleotides: TGTGCCAGCTCAACCCGAAGCGGCCCTAGCACAGATACGCAGTATTTT.